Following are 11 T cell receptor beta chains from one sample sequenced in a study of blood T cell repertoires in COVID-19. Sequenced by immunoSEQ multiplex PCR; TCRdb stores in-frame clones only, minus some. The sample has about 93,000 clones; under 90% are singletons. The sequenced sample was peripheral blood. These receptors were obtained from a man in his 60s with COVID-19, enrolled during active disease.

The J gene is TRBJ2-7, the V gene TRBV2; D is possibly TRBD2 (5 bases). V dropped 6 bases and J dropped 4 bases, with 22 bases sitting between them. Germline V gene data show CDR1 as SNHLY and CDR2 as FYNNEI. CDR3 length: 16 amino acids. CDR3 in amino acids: CASSSFYGERVYEQYF. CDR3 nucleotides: TGTGCCAGCAGCTCATTCTATGGGGAGAGGGTGTACGAGCAGTACTTC.

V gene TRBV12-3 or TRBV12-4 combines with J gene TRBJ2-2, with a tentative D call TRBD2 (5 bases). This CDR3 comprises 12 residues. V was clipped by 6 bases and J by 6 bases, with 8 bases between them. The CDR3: CASREGPGELFF. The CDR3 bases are TGTGCCAGCAGAGAGGGTCCCGGGGAGCTGTTTTTT.

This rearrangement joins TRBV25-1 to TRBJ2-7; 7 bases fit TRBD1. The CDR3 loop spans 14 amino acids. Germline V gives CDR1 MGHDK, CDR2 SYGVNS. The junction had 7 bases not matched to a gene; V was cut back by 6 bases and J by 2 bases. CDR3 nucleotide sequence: TGTGCCAGCAGGTCAACAGGGGTTACCTACGAGCAGTACTTC. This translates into CASRSTGVTYEQYF.

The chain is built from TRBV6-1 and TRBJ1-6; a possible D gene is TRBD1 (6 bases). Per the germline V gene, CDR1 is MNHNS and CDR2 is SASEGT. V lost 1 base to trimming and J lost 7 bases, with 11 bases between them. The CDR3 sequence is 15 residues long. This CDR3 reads CASSEEKGGNSPLHF. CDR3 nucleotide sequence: TGTGCCAGCAGTGAAGAGAAAGGGGGAAATTCACCCCTCCACTTT.

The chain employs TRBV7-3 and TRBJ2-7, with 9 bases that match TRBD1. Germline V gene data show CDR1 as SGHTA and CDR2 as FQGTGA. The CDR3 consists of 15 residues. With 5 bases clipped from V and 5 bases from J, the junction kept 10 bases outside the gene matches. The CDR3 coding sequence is TGTGCCAGCAGCCGAAACGGACAGGGGTCTGACGAGCAGTACTTC. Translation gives CASSRNGQGSDEQYF.

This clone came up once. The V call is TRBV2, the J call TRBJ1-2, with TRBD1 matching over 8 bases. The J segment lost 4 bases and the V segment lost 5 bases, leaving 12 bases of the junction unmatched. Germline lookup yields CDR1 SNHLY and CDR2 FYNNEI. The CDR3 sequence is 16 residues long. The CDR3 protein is CASSYHRTGSGYGYTF. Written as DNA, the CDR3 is TGTGCCAGCAGTTATCACCGGACAGGGTCGGGCTATGGCTACACCTTC.

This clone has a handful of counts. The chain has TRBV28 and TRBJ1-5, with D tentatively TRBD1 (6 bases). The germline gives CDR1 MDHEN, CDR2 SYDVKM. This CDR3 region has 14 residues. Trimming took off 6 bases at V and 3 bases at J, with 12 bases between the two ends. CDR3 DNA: TGTGCCAGCAGGGGAGGGGGACCCAATCAGCCCCAGCATTTT. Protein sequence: CASRGGGPNQPQHF.

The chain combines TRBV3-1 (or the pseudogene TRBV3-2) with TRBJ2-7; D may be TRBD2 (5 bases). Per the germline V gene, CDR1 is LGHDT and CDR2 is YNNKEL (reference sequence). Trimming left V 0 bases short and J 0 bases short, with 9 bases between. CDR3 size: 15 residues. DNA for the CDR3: TGTGCCAGCAGCCAAGAGGGAGCTAGCTCCTACGAGCAGTACTTC. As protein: CASSQEGASSYEQYF.

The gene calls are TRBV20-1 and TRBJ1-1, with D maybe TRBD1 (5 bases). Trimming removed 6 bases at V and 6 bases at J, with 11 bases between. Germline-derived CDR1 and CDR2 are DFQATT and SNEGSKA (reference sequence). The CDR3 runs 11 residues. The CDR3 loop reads CSAAPRAEAFF. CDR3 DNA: TGCAGTGCGGCCCCCAGGGCTGAAGCTTTCTTT.

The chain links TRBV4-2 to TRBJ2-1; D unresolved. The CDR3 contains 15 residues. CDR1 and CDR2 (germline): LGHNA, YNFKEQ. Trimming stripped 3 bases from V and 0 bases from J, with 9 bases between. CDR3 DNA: TGTGCCAGCAGCCATGAAAGGAGCTCCTACAATGAGCAGTTCTTC. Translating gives CASSHERSSYNEQFF.

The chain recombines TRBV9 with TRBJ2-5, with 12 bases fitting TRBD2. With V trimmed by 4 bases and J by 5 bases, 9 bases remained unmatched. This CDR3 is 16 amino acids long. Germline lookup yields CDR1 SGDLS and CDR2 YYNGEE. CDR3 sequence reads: CASSYGLAGWVETQYF. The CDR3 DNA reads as TGTGCCAGCAGCTACGGACTAGCGGGATGGGTGGAGACCCAGTACTTC.